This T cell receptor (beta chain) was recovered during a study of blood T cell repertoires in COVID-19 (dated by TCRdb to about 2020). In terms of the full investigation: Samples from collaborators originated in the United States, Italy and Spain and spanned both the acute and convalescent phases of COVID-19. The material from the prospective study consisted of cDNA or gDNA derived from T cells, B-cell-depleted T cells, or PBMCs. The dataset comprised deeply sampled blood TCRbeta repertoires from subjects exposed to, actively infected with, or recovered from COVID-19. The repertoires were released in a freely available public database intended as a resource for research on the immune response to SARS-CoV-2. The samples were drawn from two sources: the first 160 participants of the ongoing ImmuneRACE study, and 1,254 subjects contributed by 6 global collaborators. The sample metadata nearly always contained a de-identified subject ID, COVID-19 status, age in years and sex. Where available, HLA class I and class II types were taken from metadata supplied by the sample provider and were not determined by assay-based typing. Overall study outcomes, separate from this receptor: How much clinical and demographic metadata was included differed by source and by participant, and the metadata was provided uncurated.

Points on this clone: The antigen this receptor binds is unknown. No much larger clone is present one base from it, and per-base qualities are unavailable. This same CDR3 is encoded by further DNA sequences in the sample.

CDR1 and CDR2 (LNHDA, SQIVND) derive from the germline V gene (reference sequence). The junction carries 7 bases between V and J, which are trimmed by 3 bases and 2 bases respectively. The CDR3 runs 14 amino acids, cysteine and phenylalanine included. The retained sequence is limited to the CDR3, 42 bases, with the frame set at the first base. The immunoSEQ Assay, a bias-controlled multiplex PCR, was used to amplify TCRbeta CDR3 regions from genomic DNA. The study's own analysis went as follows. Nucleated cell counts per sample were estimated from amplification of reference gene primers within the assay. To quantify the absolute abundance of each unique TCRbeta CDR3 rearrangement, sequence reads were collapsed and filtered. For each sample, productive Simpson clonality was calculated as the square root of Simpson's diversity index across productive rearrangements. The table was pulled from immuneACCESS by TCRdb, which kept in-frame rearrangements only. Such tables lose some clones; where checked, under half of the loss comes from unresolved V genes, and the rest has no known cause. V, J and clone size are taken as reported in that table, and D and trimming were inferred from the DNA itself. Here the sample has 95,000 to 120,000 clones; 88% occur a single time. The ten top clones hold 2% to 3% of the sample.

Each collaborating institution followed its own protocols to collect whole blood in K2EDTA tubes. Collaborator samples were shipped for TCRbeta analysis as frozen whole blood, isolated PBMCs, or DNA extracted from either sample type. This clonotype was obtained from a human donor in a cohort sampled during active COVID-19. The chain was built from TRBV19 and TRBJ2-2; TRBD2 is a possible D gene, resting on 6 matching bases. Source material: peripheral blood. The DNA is TGTGCCAGTAGTATCGGGGGTAACACCGGGGAGCTGTTTTTT. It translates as CASSIGGNTGELFF.